Following are 24 T cell receptor beta chains from one sample sequenced in a study of blood T cell repertoires in COVID-19 (TCRdb year 2020). Library creation used the immunoSEQ multiplex PCR assay. In TCRdb, the immuneACCESS table is reduced to in-frame sequences with V and J assigned. These tables do not hold every clone; where another copy was compared, an unresolved V gene accounts for under half, and the others remain unexplained. Across this sample there are about 140,000 clones, with under 90% seen only once. The top ten constitute around 1.6% of the sample. Sequencing was performed on PBMCs or T cells enriched from blood (not recorded which). Receptors originate from a woman younger than 30 who had been exposed to COVID-19.

A few counts support this clone. The rearrangement links TRBV19 to TRBJ1-6; TRBD1 is a possible D gene (5 bases). Trimming took 3 bases from V and 10 from J, leaving 13 bases between them. Per the germline V gene, CDR1 is LNHDA and CDR2 is SQIVND (reference sequence). The CDR3 extends over 14 amino acids. CDR3 sequence reads: CASSIGHSESPLHF. CDR3 sequence (DNA): TGTGCCAGTAGTATTGGACATTCCGAATCACCCCTCCACTTT.

The gene calls are TRBV19 and TRBJ2-5, with 11 bases fitting TRBD2. CDR3 size: 17 residues. With 5 bases clipped from V and 1 base from J, the junction kept 9 bases outside the gene matches. CDR1 and CDR2 from the germline V gene are LNHDA and SQIVND (reference sequence). The CDR3: CASSSLIGLAGQETQYF. CDR3 nucleotides: TGTGCCAGTAGTTCCCTAATCGGACTAGCGGGCCAAGAGACCCAGTACTTC.

V gene TRBV2 combines with J gene TRBJ2-2; 8 positions match TRBD1. This CDR3 contains 15 residues. CDR1 and CDR2 (germline): SNHLY, FYNNEI. V trimming: 9 bases; J trimming: 1 base; junction bases outside the gene matches: 7. The CDR3 sequence: CARRLGTGNTGELFF. The CDR3 coding sequence is TGTGCCAGAAGACTCGGGACAGGGAACACCGGGGAGCTGTTTTTT.

This chain uses TRBV15 with TRBJ2-7; perhaps TRBD1 as D (5 bases). V lost 2 bases to trimming and J lost 3 bases, with 11 bases between them. The CDR3 is made up of 14 amino acids. Germline-derived CDR1 and CDR2 are LNHNV and YYDKDF (reference sequence). CDR3 sequence reads: CATSRPGYFYEQYF. CDR3 bases: TGTGCCACCAGCAGACCAGGGTATTTCTACGAGCAGTACTTC.

J is TRBJ2-1 and V is TRBV27; no firm D call. This CDR3 spans 13 amino acids. Deletions cut 2 bases from V and 7 bases from J, with 9 bases between. Germline values: CDR1 MNHEY, CDR2 SMNVEV (reference sequence). The CDR3 region is CASSLRYRNEQFF. The CDR3, as DNA: TGTGCCAGCAGTTTACGTTATAGAAATGAGCAGTTCTTC.

Here the CDR3 reads CASSAQGAHGNTIYF. The CDR3 nucleotides read TGTGCCAGTAGTGCACAGGGGGCGCACGGAAACACCATATATTTT. The V and J genes are TRBV19 and TRBJ1-3; 9 bases line up with TRBD1. Trimming took 5 bases from V and 4 from J; bases not matched to a gene: 6. Per the germline V gene, CDR1 is LNHDA and CDR2 is SQIVND (reference sequence). This CDR3 has 15 amino acids.

The chain combines TRBV29-1 with TRBJ2-1, with 7 bases lining up with TRBD2. CDR1 is SQVTM, CDR2 ANQGSEA, per germline. The J segment lost 10 bases and the V segment lost 8 bases, leaving 17 bases of the junction unmatched. This CDR3 has 14 amino acids. DNA for the CDR3: TGCAGCCCCTGGGACCCTAGCGGCGGAGGGGAGCAGTTCTTC. Amino acid sequence: CSPWDPSGGGEQFF.

This clone was observed once. The chain combines TRBV27 with TRBJ1-5; D is perhaps TRBD1 (5 bases). Trimming cost V 5 bases and J 4 bases, with 12 bases left between them. CDR1 and CDR2 from the germline V gene are MNHEY and SMNVEV (reference sequence). The CDR3 covers 14 residues. CDR3: CASSGGTENQPQHF. The CDR3 DNA reads TGTGCCAGCAGTGGGGGGACTGAGAATCAGCCCCAGCATTTT.

The CDR3 loop is CASSKAGTSGRYEQYF. The CDR3 DNA reads TGTGCCAGCAGTAAAGCCGGGACTAGCGGGAGGTACGAGCAGTACTTC. The chain couples TRBV27 to TRBJ2-7, with TRBD2 identical over 15 bases. After removal of 5 bases from V and 4 bases from J, the junction contained 6 bases not matched to a gene. Germline V gene data show CDR1 as MNHEY and CDR2 as SMNVEV (reference sequence). The CDR3 totals 16 residues.

This rearrangement joins TRBV11-2 to TRBJ2-5, with TRBD1 matching 7 bases. CDR3 size: 14 residues. Trimming took 4 bases from V and 5 from J; bases not matched to a gene: 7. CDR1 and CDR2 from the germline V gene are SGHAT and FQNNGV. DNA of the CDR3: TGTGCCAGCAGCTCTACAGGGGCACGGGAGACCCAGTACTTC. It translates to CASSSTGARETQYF.

The CDR3 protein is CASSPRTANEKLFF. CDR3 DNA: TGTGCCAGCTCACCCCGGACAGCAAATGAAAAACTGTTTTTT. The rearrangement joins TRBV18 to TRBJ1-4, with D maybe TRBD1 (6 bases). Germline V CDR1 and CDR2: KGHSH, LQKENI. The CDR3 loop spans 14 amino acids. Trimming stripped 3 bases from V and 5 bases from J, with 10 bases between.

The chain joins TRBV25-1 to TRBJ2-3, with a possible D match to TRBD2 (5 bases). The length of the CDR3 is 15 residues. V lost 0 bases, J lost 4 bases, and 11 bases lay in between. CDR1 MGHDK and CDR2 SYGVNS come from the germline V gene. CDR3 sequence (DNA): TGTGCCAGCAGTGAATATCGAGGGAGTGCAGATACGCAGTATTTT. It codes for CASSEYRGSADTQYF.

The V call is TRBV5-8, the J call TRBJ2-7; maybe TRBD2 (6 bases). This CDR3 spans 13 amino acids. CDR1 and CDR2 from the germline V gene are SGHTS and YDEGEE. Trimming cost V 9 bases and J 3 bases, with 16 bases left between them. The CDR3 protein is CANGDSPVYEQYF. Written as DNA, the CDR3 is TGTGCCAACGGGGACTCTCCGGTCTACGAGCAGTACTTC.

CDR3 sequence reads: CASSVAGFTNEQFF. DNA for the CDR3: TGTGCCAGCAGCGTAGCGGGATTCACCAATGAGCAGTTCTTC. The rearrangement links TRBV9 to TRBJ2-1, with D possibly matching TRBD2 (5 bases). Germline V gives CDR1 SGDLS, CDR2 YYNGEE. The CDR3 is 14 residues long. Trimming took off 0 bases at V and 6 bases at J, with 10 bases between the two ends.

The genes are TRBV5-1 and TRBJ1-2; 8 positions agree with TRBD1. Germline CDR1 and CDR2: SGHRS and YFSETQ. V dropped 5 bases and J dropped 5; count of bases not matched to a gene: 11. This CDR3 has 15 amino acids. The CDR3 DNA follows: TGCGCCAGCAGTGGGCAGGGGGCGCATCGGTATGGCTACACCTTC. This sequence encodes CASSGQGAHRYGYTF.

This clone was seen just once. CDR3 protein: CASSLGDSLNPQHF. CDR3 in DNA: TGTGCCAGCAGCTTGGGGGACAGCCTAAACCCCCAGCATTTT. This chain connects TRBV5-8 to TRBJ1-5; TRBD1 matches 7 bases. This CDR3 spans 14 amino acids. Trimming took 0 bases from V and 10 from J; bases not matched to a gene: 7. Germline CDR1 SGHTS, CDR2 YDEGEE.

The chain combines TRBV7-3 with TRBJ2-7, with 10 bases fitting TRBD2. CDR1 and CDR2 (germline): SGHTA, FQGTGA. The CDR3 contains 16 residues. V shed 3 bases, J shed 0 bases, and the junction held 5 bases outside the gene matches. CDR3 amino acids: CASSFVLAGISYEQYF. The CDR3, as DNA: TGTGCCAGCAGCTTTGTACTAGCGGGGATCTCCTACGAGCAGTACTTC.

The CDR3: CASSSLAGSDNEQFF. The CDR3 DNA reads TGCGCCAGCAGCTCACTAGCGGGATCGGACAATGAGCAGTTCTTC. The chain combines TRBV5-1 with TRBJ2-1; TRBD2 agrees at 10 bases. The CDR3 totals 15 residues. The junction had 5 bases not matched to a gene; V was cut back by 3 bases and J by 5 bases. Germline V gene lookup returns CDR1 SGHRS and CDR2 YFSETQ. The entire variable domain, with the rest obtained from reference TRBV5-1 and TRBJ2-1, is as follows: KAGVTQTPRYLIKTRGQQVTLSCSPISGHRSVSWYQQTPGQGLQFLFEYFSETQRNKGNFPGRFSGRQFSNSRSEMNVSTLELGDSALYLCASSSLAGSDNEQFFGPGTRLTVL.

The V and J genes are TRBV3-1 (or the pseudogene TRBV3-2) and TRBJ2-7; tentative D call: TRBD2 (6 bases). Trimming removed 4 bases from V and 4 bases from J, with 20 bases in between. This CDR3 spans 16 amino acids. Germline loops: CDR1 LGHDT, CDR2 YNNKEL (reference sequence). DNA for the CDR3: TGTGCCAGCAGCCCAGGGTCACTAGGACTACCTTACGAGCAGTACTTC. It translates to CASSPGSLGLPYEQYF.

V gene TRBV6-5 combines with J gene TRBJ2-7; D uncertain. Germline CDR1 MNHEY, CDR2 SVGAGI. Trimming shortened V by 3 bases and J by 0 bases, and 9 bases separated the two germline ends. The CDR3 extends over 14 amino acids. The CDR3 DNA is TGTGCCAGCAGTTATGAGGAGAGCTCCTACGAGCAGTACTTC. Its translation is CASSYEESSYEQYF.

The chain employs TRBV6-5 and TRBJ2-7; TRBD2 matches 8 bases. This CDR3 region has 15 residues. V was clipped by 6 bases and J by 4 bases; unmatched bases: 11. The germline gives CDR1 MNHEY, CDR2 SVGAGI. In nucleotides, the CDR3 is TGTGCCAGCAGCTTGGGACTAGTAGGAGGTTACGAGCAGTACTTC. Translated, it gives CASSLGLVGGYEQYF.

The chain joins TRBV18 to TRBJ1-1, with 8 bases identical to TRBD1. The CDR3 contains 15 residues. V was clipped by 6 bases and J by 0 bases; unmatched bases: 6. CDR1 is KGHSH and CDR2 is LQKENI in the germline V gene. CDR3 loop: CASSRGQAVNTEAFF. In DNA form, the CDR3 reads TGTGCCAGCTCGCGGGGACAGGCCGTGAACACTGAAGCTTTCTTT.

CDR3 residues: CASSPRTGREGYTF. The DNA for the CDR3 is TGTGCCAGTAGCCCAAGGACAGGGAGGGAGGGCTACACCTTC. The chain couples TRBV19 to TRBJ1-2, with 8 bases lining up with TRBD1. Germline trimming cut 6 bases from V and 8 bases from J; bases unmatched to any gene: 11. The CDR3 runs 14 residues. CDR1 and CDR2 from the germline V gene are LNHDA and SQIVND (reference sequence).

This chain connects TRBV19 to TRBJ2-7, with TRBD1 matching 7 bases. CDR1 and CDR2 (germline): LNHDA, SQIVND (reference sequence). J was trimmed by 4 bases and V by 5 bases; bases with no gene match: 2. This CDR3 has 12 amino acids. The CDR3 DNA reads TGTGCCAGTAGTTCACAGGGGTACGAGCAGTACTTC. It codes for CASSSQGYEQYF.